This T cell receptor beta chain was recovered during a study of human T cells and chemical hapten exposure. Study-level background: DPC at 0.01% went onto the upper back in patch tests, read at 6 days.

TCRdb fed the RACE reads into MiXCR, producing one record per CDR3 protein. The table lists some 120,000 distinct CDR3 sequences, around 10% of them singletons. This clonotype has ten or more counts. As to time point: patch test 1, 2 weeks after DPC sensitization. The treatment denotes: therapeutic diphenylcyclopropenone sensitization with weekly scalp DPC. This CDR3 has 14 residues. Germline CDR1 is LGHDT and CDR2 is YNNKEL (reference sequence). The V and J ends lost 3 bases and 6 bases respectively, with 13 bases between them. The chain links TRBV3-1 to TRBJ2-3, with D tentatively TRBD1 (5 bases). This TCR was recovered from a woman aged 45-59 years with alopecia areata. Some clones in this sample may be carry-over from other donors' samples. Source: whole blood, taken in connection with sensitization to the hapten diphenylcyclopropenone (DPC). CDR3 region: CASSQTSGSDTQYF. The DNA for the CDR3 is TGTGCCAGCAGCCAGACGTCAGGGTCGGATACGCAGTATTTT.